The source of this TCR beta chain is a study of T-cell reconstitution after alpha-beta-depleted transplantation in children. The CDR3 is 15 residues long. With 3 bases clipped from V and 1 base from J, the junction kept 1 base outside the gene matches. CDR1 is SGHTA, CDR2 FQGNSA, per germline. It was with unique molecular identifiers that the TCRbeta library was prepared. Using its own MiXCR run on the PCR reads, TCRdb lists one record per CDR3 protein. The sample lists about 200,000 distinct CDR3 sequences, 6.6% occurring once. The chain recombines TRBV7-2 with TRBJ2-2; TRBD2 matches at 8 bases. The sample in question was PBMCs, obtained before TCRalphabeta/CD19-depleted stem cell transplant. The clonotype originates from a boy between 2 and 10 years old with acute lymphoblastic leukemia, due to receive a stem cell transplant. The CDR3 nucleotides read TGTGCCAGCAGCTTCGGGGGGGGGAACACCGGGGAGCTGTTTTTT. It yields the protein CASSFGGGNTGELFF.